The text below deals with one TCR beta chain. Its antigen is unidentified. The entry originates in a study of cytomegalovirus exposure and HLA in healthy donors. A multiplex PCR was run with 60 Vbeta primers and 13 Jbeta primers. TCRdb keeps only in-frame clones here, not all; method: immunoSEQ multiplex PCR. The repertoire has fewer than 200,000 clones, more than 70% of them found once; the top ten carry approximately 1.6%. The CDR3 runs 14 residues. Germline lookup yields CDR1 MDHEN and CDR2 SYDVKM. Between the trimmed V and J ends, which lost 2 bases and 1 base, there was a span of 8 bases. Study outcomes and limitations: A missense variant in DCLRE1C was later tied to TCR beta V- and J-gene trimming. Likely technical artifact: a cluster of highly shared sequence variants. An analysis was carried out later, and it reportedly showed fewer N-insertions in an Asian-associated ancestry cluster than the approximately 680-donor mean. The authors excluded some V segments, including TRBV6-2 and TRBV6-3, as indistinguishable.

The sample consisted of PBMCs. The gene calls are TRBV28 and TRBJ1-1; the D is unclear. The sequence derives from a male donor in good health and CMV-seronegative. The CDR3 DNA is TGTGCCAGCAGTTTAGTTACAGCGAACACTGAAGCTTTCTTT. As protein: CASSLVTANTEAFF. Looking up the rest from reference TRBV28 and TRBJ1-1 gives the full variable domain: DVKVTQSSRYLVKRTGEKVFLECVQDMDHENMFWYRQDPGLGLRLIYFSYDVKMKEKGDIPEGYSVSREKKERFSLILESASTNQTSMYLCASSLVTANTEAFFGQGTRLTVV.